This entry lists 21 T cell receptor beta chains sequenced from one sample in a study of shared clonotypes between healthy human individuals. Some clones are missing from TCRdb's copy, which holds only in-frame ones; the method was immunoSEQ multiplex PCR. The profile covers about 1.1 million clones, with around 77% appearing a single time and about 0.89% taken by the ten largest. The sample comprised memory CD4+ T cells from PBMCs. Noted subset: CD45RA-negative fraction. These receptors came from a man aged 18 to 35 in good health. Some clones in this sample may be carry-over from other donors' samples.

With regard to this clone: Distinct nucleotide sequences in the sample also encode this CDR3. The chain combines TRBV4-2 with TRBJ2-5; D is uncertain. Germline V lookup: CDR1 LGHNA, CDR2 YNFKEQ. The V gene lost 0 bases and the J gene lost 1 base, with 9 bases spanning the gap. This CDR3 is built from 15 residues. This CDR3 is CASSQDRQSQETQYF. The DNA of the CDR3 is TGTGCCAGCAGCCAAGACCGGCAGAGCCAAGAGACCCAGTACTTC.

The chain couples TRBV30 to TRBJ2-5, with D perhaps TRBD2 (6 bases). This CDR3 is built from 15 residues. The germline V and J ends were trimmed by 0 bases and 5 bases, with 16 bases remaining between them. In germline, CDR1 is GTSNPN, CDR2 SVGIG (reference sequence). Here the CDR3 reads CAWSVGGKGGETQYF. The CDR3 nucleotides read TGTGCCTGGAGTGTAGGAGGGAAGGGCGGGGAGACCCAGTACTTC.

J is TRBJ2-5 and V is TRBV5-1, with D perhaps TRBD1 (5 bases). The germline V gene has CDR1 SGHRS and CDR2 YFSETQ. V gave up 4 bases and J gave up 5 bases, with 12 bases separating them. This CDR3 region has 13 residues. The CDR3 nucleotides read TGCGCCAGCAGCCAACAGGTACCGGAGACCCAGTACTTC. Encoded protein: CASSQQVPETQYF.

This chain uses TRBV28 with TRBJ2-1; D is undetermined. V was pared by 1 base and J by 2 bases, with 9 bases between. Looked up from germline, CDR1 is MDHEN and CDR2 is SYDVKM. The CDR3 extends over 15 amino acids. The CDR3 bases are TGTGCCAGCAGTTTATCACCCGGCCCCTACAATGAGCAGTTCTTC. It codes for CASSLSPGPYNEQFF.

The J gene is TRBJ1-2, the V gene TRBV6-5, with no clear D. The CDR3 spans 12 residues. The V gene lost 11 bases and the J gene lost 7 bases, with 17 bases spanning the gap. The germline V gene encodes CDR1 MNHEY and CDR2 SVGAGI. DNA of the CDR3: TGTGCCTCAACCCGGCGCTCTGGTGGCTACACCTTC. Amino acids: CASTRRSGGYTF.

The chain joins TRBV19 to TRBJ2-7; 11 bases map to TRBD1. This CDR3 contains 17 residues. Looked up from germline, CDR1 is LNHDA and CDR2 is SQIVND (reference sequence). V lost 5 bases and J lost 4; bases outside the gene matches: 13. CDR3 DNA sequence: TGTGCCAGTAGTCCAAAAACCGGGACAGGGGGATTATACGAGCAGTACTTC. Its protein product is CASSPKTGTGGLYEQYF.

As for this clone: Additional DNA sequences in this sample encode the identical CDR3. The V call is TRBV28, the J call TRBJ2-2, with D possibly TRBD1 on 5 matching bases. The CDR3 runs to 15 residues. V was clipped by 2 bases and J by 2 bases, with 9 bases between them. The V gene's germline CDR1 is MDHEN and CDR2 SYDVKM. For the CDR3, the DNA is TGTGCCAGCAGTTTAGACAGTTTAAACACCGGGGAGCTGTTTTTT. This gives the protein CASSLDSLNTGELFF.

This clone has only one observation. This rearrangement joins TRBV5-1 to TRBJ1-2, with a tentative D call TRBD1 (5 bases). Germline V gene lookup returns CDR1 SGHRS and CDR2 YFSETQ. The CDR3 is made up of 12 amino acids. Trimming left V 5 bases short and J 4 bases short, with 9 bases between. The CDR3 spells CASRGGGYGYTF. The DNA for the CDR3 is TGCGCCAGCAGAGGCGGGGGCTATGGCTACACCTTC.

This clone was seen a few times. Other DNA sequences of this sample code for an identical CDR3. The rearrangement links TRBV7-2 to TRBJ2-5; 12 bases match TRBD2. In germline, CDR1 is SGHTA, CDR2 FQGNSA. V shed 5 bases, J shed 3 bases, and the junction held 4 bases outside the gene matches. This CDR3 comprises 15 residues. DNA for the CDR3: TGTGCCAGCAGCCCCAGACTAGCGGGAGAAGAGACCCAGTACTTC. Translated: CASSPRLAGEETQYF.

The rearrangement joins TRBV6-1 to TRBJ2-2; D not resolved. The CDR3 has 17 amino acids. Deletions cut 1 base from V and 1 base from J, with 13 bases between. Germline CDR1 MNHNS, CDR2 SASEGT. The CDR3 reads CASSEGFSSRNTGELFF. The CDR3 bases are TGTGCCAGCAGTGAAGGATTTTCCTCGAGGAACACCGGGGAGCTGTTTTTT.

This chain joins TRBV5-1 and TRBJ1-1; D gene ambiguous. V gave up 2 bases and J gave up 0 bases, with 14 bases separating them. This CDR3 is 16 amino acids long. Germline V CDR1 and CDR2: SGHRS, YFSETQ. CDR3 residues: CASSLGRSIMNTEAFF. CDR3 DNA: TGCGCCAGCAGCTTAGGACGGAGTATAATGAACACTGAAGCTTTCTTT.

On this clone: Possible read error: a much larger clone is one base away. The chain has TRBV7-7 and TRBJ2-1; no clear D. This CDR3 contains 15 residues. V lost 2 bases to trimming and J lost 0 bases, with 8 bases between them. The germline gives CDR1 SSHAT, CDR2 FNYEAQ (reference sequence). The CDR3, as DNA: TGTGCCAGCAGCTTACAGACAAGCTCCTACAATGAGCAGTTCTTC. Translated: CASSLQTSSYNEQFF.

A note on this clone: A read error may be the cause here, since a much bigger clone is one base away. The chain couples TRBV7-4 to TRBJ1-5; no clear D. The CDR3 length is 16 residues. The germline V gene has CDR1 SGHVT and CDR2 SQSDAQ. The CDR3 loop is CASSLEWGSSNQPQHF. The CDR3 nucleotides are TGTGCCAGCAGCCTAGAATGGGGATCAAGCAATCAGCCCCAGCACTTT. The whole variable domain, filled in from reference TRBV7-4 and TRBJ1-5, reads GAGVSQSPRYKVAKRGRDVALRCDSISGHVTLYWYRQTLGQGSEVLTYSQSDAQRDKSGRPSGRFSAERPERSVSTLKIQRTEQGDSAVYLCASSLEWGSSNQPQHFGDGTRLSIL.

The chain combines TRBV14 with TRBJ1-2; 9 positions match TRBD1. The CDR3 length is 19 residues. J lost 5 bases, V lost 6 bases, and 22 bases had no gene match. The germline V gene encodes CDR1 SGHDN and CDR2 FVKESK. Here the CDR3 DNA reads TGTGCCAGCAGAAAACTACTCAGGGACAGGGTGGAACAAAGATATGGCTACACCTTC. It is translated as CASRKLLRDRVEQRYGYTF.

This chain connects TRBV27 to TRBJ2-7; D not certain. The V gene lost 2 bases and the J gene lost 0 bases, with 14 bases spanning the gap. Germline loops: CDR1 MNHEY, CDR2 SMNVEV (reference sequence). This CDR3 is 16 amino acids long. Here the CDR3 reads CASSLKGLPLSYEQYF. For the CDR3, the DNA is TGTGCCAGCAGTTTAAAGGGCCTCCCCCTCTCCTACGAGCAGTACTTC.

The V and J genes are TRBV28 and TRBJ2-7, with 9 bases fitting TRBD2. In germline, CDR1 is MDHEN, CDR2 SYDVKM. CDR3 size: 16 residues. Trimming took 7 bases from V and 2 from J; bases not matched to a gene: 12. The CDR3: CASTSLSAGGPYEQYF. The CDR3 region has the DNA TGTGCCAGCACCTCCCTTTCAGCGGGAGGCCCCTACGAGCAGTACTTC.

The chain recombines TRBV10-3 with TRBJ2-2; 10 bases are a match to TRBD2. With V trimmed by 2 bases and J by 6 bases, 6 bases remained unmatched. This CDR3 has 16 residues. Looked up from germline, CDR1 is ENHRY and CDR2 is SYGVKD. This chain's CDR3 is CAISERSGRVAGELFF. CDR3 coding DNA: TGTGCCATCAGTGAGAGGAGCGGGAGGGTCGCCGGGGAGCTGTTTTTT.

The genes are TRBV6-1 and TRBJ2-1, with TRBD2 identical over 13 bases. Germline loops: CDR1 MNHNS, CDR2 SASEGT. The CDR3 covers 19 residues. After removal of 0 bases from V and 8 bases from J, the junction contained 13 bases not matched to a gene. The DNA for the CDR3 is TGTGCCAGCAGTGAAGCGCGGGGACTAGCGGGGAGATTAGTCGATGAGCAGTTCTTC. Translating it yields CASSEARGLAGRLVDEQFF.

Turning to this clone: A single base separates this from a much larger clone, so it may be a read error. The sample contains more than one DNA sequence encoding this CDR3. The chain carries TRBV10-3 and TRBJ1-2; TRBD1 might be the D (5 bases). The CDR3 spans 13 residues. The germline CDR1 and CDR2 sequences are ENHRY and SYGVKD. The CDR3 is CAISEQGDYGYTF. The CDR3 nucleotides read TGCGCCATCAGTGAGCAGGGCGACTATGGCTACACCTTC.

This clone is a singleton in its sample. CDR3: CASSLSGPRPEQFF. The CDR3, as DNA: TGTGCCAGCAGTTTATCCGGACCCCGACCCGAGCAGTTCTTC. The J gene is TRBJ2-1, the V gene TRBV28; D is unclear. Trimming cost V 1 base and J 10 bases, with 14 bases left between them. The CDR3 has 14 amino acids. Germline V gene lookup returns CDR1 MDHEN and CDR2 SYDVKM.

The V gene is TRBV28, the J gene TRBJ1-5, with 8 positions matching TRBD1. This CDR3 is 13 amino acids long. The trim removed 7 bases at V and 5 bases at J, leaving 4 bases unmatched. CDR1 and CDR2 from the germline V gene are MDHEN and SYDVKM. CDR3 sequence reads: CASNQGAYQPQHF. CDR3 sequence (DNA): TGTGCCAGCAACCAGGGGGCTTATCAGCCCCAGCATTTT.